Given below is one TCR beta chain in context. No antigen is known for it. The sample is drawn from a study of shared clonotypes between healthy human individuals. The study's findings and limits: Only blood was sampled, and tissue TCR repertoires likely differ from blood ones. Compared with memory subsets, naive subsets generally had larger estimated richness.

Original handling: Filtering differed since immunoSEQ provided only junctions, with no quality scores. Assay used: immunoSEQ multiplex PCR; TCRdb lists only in-frame clones, some missing. The V and J calls and the clone size are those of that table, but D and trimming were determined from the DNA. This table has approximately 1.9 million clones, around 93% appearing once. In the naive CD8 group, cells lacked CD45RO and were positively selected for CCR7, so terminally differentiated effector memory CD45RA+ cells were left out. Trimming stripped 6 bases from V and 1 base from J, with 12 bases between. The CDR3 consists of 14 residues. The germline CDR1 and CDR2 sequences are MNHNY and SVGAGI (reference sequence).

The chain uses TRBV6-6 and TRBJ1-1; D might be TRBD1 (6 bases). The TCR originated in a man younger than 30 in good health. Some clones in this sample may be carry-over from other donors' samples. The sample comprised naive CD8+ T cells from PBMCs. The CDR3 loop reads CASSWTARNTEAFF. The CDR3 DNA sequence: TGTGCCAGCAGCTGGACAGCAAGGAACACTGAAGCTTTCTTT.